This T cell receptor (beta chain) was identified during a study of blood T cell repertoires in COVID-19. The overall study: Samples representing acute and convalescent COVID-19 were sourced from the United States, Italy and Spain.

This clone was found a few times. The CDR3 consists of 13 residues. With 6 bases removed from V and 7 bases from J, the gap between germline ends came to 12 bases. Per the original methods: Nucleated cell counts were estimated from reference gene primer amplification. The assay was immunoSEQ multiplex PCR, and TCRdb's table has in-frame clones only and misses some. V and J calls and clone size are as listed in that table; D and trimming were resolved from the DNA. The sample carries under 300,000 clones, 80% to 90% recorded once. The rearrangement uses TRBV12-3 or TRBV12-4 and TRBJ1-4; tentatively, D is TRBD1 (5 bases). The sequence came from a woman aged 65 to 85 with acute or convalescent COVID-19. Input material: peripheral blood. The CDR3 region is CASSRRRGEKLFF. Written as DNA, the CDR3 is TGTGCCAGCAGCCGCCGGAGGGGTGAAAAACTGTTTTTT.